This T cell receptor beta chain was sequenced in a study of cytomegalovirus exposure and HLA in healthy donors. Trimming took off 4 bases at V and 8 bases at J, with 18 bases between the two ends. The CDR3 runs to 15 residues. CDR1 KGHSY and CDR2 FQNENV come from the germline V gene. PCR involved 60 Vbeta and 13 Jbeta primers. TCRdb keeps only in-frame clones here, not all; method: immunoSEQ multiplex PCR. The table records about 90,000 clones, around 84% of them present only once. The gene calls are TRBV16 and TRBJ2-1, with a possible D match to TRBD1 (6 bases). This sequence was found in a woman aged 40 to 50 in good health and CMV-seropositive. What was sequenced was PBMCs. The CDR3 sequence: CASSRQGLGGDEQFF. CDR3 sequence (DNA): TGTGCCAGCAGCCGGCAGGGGCTGGGTGGGGATGAGCAGTTCTTC. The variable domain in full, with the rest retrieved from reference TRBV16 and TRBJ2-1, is GEEVAQTPKHLVRGEGQKAKLYCAPIKGHSYVFWYQQVLKNEFKFLISFQNENVFDETGMPKERFSAKCLPNSPCSLEIQATKLEDSAVYFCASSRQGLGGDEQFFGPGTRLTVL.